These 4 T cell receptor beta chains share one sample of origin, sequenced in a study of blood T cell repertoires in COVID-19. Produced via immunoSEQ multiplex PCR; TCRdb's table is partial and in-frame only. The sample yields more than 250,000 clones, about 83% seen once. The specimen was peripheral blood. These receptors were obtained from a woman aged 45-60 years with acute or convalescent COVID-19.

J is TRBJ1-1 and V is TRBV5-5; 7 positions agree with TRBD1. Losses at the gene ends were 0 bases for V and 0 bases for J; bases not matched to a gene: 8. CDR1 is SGHKS and CDR2 is YYEKEE in the germline V gene (reference sequence). The CDR3 is 17 amino acids. CDR3 coding DNA: TGTGCCAGCAGCTTGGCCGGACCGACAGGGCTGAACACTGAAGCTTTCTTT. Translation: CASSLAGPTGLNTEAFF.

The gene calls are TRBV7-9 and TRBJ2-3; 8 bases fit TRBD2. Trimming removed 5 bases from V and 2 bases from J; junction bases left unmatched: 12. CDR3 length: 17 residues. Germline lookup yields CDR1 SEHNR and CDR2 FQNEAQ (reference sequence). DNA for the CDR3: TGTGCCAGCAGCCCGGTTATGCGCGGGGGGATCACAGATACGCAGTATTTT. It specifies CASSPVMRGGITDTQYF. Full variable domain (rest looked up from reference TRBV7-9 and TRBJ2-3): DTGVSQNPRHKITKRGQNVTFRCDPISEHNRLYWYRQTLGQGPEFLTYFQNEAQLEKSRLLSDRFSAERPKGSFSTLEIQRTEQGDSAMYLCASSPVMRGGITDTQYFGPGTRLTVL.

V usage is TRBV9 and J usage is TRBJ2-7; TRBD2 might be the D (5 bases). The CDR3 sequence is 16 residues long. The germline V and J ends were trimmed by 4 bases and 2 bases, with 19 bases remaining between them. Germline loops: CDR1 SGDLS, CDR2 YYNGEE. The CDR3 reads CASSFRPQAVPYEQYF. The CDR3 DNA is TGTGCCAGCAGCTTCCGACCCCAAGCGGTACCCTACGAGCAGTACTTC.

The rearrangement uses TRBV7-2 and TRBJ2-5; D remains unclear. Deletions cut 5 bases from V and 2 bases from J, with 12 bases between. The CDR3 runs to 14 residues. Germline assignment: CDR1 SGHTA and CDR2 FQGNSA. Here the CDR3 DNA reads TGTGCCAGCAGCAGAGACAAGAATCAAGAGACCCAGTACTTC. Translated: CASSRDKNQETQYF. Supplemented by reference TRBV7-2 and TRBJ2-5, the full variable domain reads GAGVSQSPSNKVTEKGKDVELRCDPISGHTALYWYRQSLGQGLEFLIYFQGNSAPDKSGLPSDRFSAERTGGSVSTLTIQRTQQEDSAVYLCASSRDKNQETQYFGPGTRLLVL.